Given below is one T cell receptor beta chain in context. This clonotype has a handful of counts. Its antigen has not been determined. No base qualities exist here, and no much larger clone lies one base off it. The sample belongs to a study of T cells in Graves' hyperthyroidism and ophthalmopathy (dated by TCRdb to between 2018 and 2021). Study-level background: Peripheral blood samples were taken at the time of initial diagnosis, prior to any treatment. Following sampling, methimazole starting at 30 mg daily was given to hyperthyroidism patients, and high-dose intravenous methylprednisolone was given to ophthalmopathy patients. Whether ophthalmopathy could be predicted prospectively was tested in an independent validation cohort made up of under 20 hyperthyroidism patients plus 17 patients who later progressed to ophthalmopathy. Thyroid tissue and blood T-cell repertoires from more than five Graves' hyperthyroidism patients were also compared in the study. The paper describes TCR Vbeta CDR3 sequencing of around 140 peripheral blood samples, made up of about 41 ophthalmopathy patients, around 78 hyperthyroidism patients and roughly 17 progressor patients. For training and testing, the approximately 97 patients in the discovery cohort were randomly divided in a 7:3 ratio. A discovery cohort of around 98 patients, 43 with Graves' ophthalmopathy and approximately 57 with stable Graves' hyperthyroidism, was used to find distinguishing TCR V-J signatures.

The TCR beta CDR3 regions were amplified from the RNA transcripts. For the first round of RT-PCR on the TCR CDR3, the HTBI primer set was used together with the Qiagen OneStep RT-PCR kit. Libraries were constructed in a second round of multiplex PCR, after which size selection and purification were carried out. Sequencing of the libraries was done on an Illumina HiSeq2000 using paired-end 100 bp reads. Per the authors' processing: SOAPnuke was used to process the raw data, removing reads that contained adapters or uncalled bases, had a mean Phred below 15, or lacked an exact match to the constant primer or identifier. High-quality paired reads were merged using COPE v1.2.5, and each unique nucleotide sequence was defined as a clonotype. Clonotypes were aligned to IMGT TRBV, TRBD and TRBJ reference segments using MiTCR v1.1. The analysis included only V-J combinations with a frequency above 0.0001, which together covered about 99% of the repertoires. A TCS score was defined as the ratio of F50 (clonal expansion) to E x V (chaos), with BLOSUM62-based TCRdist applied between CDR3 peptides within each V-J. Welch's t-statistics and random forest reduced around 550 V-J features to roughly 13, which were used in a naive Bayes classifier (R e1071). TCRdb trimmed the raw reads at Q25, called clones with MiXCR and kept productive beta chains. Here each entry gathers all rows of one CDR3 protein and keeps the most common genes and DNA. The V and J calls were not made by the authors but by TCRdb's processing. In all, the sample holds 550,000 to 850,000 distinct CDR3 sequences, and about 17% of those were seen once. In total, the top ten clones hold approximately 16% of the sample.

The CDR3 goes from the cysteine to the phenylalanine over 15 residues. Kept here is only the CDR3 DNA, which spans 45 bases and is read in frame from base 1. The germline V gene yields SGHRS for CDR1 and YFSETQ for CDR2. V loses 4 bases at its end and J loses 4 bases; junction bases beyond the gene matches: 5. Hyperthyroidism patients were newly diagnosed, with disease duration under 2 months, and aged 18 to 65 years. Any patient with an uncontrolled infection, another autoimmune disease, pregnancy or lactation was excluded. Diagnoses were based on clinical symptoms, serum thyroxine and TRAb, thyroid ultrasound and orbital computed tomography. Blood from progressor patients was drawn when they were first diagnosed with hyperthyroidism, before any ophthalmopathy symptoms appeared. PBMCs were isolated from 7.5 to 10 ml of fresh peripheral blood by Ficoll-Paque density gradient centrifugation. Patients classed as progressors first received a Graves' hyperthyroidism diagnosis and then went on to develop ophthalmopathy during follow-up. Trizol reagent was used to extract total RNA, and RNA quality was then checked on an Agilent 2100 Bioanalyzer.

Findings and caveats that apply to the study as a whole: In validation, the model predicted progression to ophthalmopathy a median of about 6.5 months before onset, with around 70% sensitivity and almost 75% specificity. Most expanded thyroid clonotypes (frequency above 0.001) were also found in blood, which suggests that blood repertoires may mirror thyroid immune responses. No statistical method was used to set the sample size in advance, and investigators knew the group allocation. A 13 V-J signature model separated ophthalmopathy from stable hyperthyroidism, with about 88% sensitivity and 81.08% specificity in cross-validation and 80%/75% in testing.

The TCR sequence derives from a woman between 50 and 59 years old with Graves' hyperthyroidism that later progressed to Graves' ophthalmopathy. Specimen: blood. The V and J genes are TRBV5-1 and TRBJ2-2; 9 central nucleotides agree with TRBD1. The nucleotide sequence reads as follows: TGCGCCAGCAGCGCGGACAGGGGACTCACCGGGGAGCTGTTTTTT. The translation is CASSADRGLTGELFF.